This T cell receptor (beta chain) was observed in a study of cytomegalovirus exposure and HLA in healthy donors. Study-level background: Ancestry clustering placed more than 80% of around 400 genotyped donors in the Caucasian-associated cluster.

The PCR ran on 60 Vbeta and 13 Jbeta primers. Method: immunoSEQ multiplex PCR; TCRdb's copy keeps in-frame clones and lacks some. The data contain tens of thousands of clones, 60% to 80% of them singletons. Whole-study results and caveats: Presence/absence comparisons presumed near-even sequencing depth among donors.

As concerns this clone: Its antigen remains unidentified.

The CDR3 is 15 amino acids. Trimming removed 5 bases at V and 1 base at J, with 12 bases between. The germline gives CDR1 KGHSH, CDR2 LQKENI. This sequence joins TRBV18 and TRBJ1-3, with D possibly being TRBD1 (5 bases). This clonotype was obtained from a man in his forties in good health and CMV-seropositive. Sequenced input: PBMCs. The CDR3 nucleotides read TGTGCCAGCTCAACCAAGCAGGGTTCTGGAAACACCATATATTTT. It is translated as CASSTKQGSGNTIYF.